The T cell receptor (beta chain) under discussion was sequenced for a study of response to subunit inactivated influenza vaccine. The CDR3 length is 17 residues. Losses at the gene ends were 2 bases for V and 3 bases for J; bases not matched to a gene: 8. CDR1 LGHNA and CDR2 YSLEER come from the germline V gene. Overall study findings and caveats: There was a suggestion from the authors that each seasonal influenza vaccination recruits few new T cells.

MiXCR was run by TCRdb on the RT-PCR reads, yielding one entry per CDR3 protein. The table lists hundreds of thousands of distinct CDR3 sequences, 12% of them singletons. This clonotype has ten or more counts. Its antigen is currently unknown. This TCR was sampled from a man between 45 and 60 years old who received an inactivated influenza vaccine. The rearrangement joins TRBV4-3 to TRBJ1-4, with 8 bases lining up with TRBD1. The sample was non-naive T cells sorted from PBMCs, taken around 15 days before vaccination. The DNA for the CDR3 is TGCGCCAGCAGCCAATCCTCAGGACAGGGCCCTAATGAAAAACTGTTTTTT. Its protein is CASSQSSGQGPNEKLFF.